One sample yielded the 28 T cell receptor beta chains listed below, sequenced in a study of blood T cell repertoires in COVID-19 (dated by TCRdb to 2019 to 2021). The library was obtained by the immunoSEQ multiplex PCR assay. The table comes from immuneACCESS by way of TCRdb, which keeps in-frame sequences with V and J called. Part of the clones is missing from these tables; in studies checked, under half for an unresolved V gene and the rest for unknown reasons. The sample table holds approximately 100,000 clones, of which over 70% were seen once. Of the sample, less than 4.5% falls within the top ten clones. The material sequenced was peripheral blood. Receptor source: a man aged 60 to 69 with acute or convalescent COVID-19.

The rearrangement joins TRBV24-1 to TRBJ2-3; 12 bases match TRBD2. CDR1 and CDR2 from the germline V gene are KGHDR and SFDVKD. The V gene end was trimmed by 3 bases and the J gene end by 7 bases; junction bases not matched to a gene: 4. CDR3 length equals 15 residues. The CDR3 spells CATSDPSGGAYTQYF. The DNA for the CDR3 is TGTGCCACCAGTGATCCTAGCGGGGGGGCCTATACGCAGTATTTT.

This chain links TRBV11-3 with TRBJ2-3, with D uncertain. The V and J ends lost 2 bases and 0 bases respectively, with 9 bases between them. CDR3 size: 15 residues. Germline values: CDR1 SGHNT, CDR2 YENEEA. The CDR3 is CASSLITQSTDTQYF. DNA of the CDR3: TGTGCCAGCAGCTTAATAACACAAAGCACAGATACGCAGTATTTT.

This clone was found a few times. The J gene is TRBJ2-7, the V gene TRBV21-1; the table's D call TRBD2 went unverified against the DNA. TRBV21-1 is listed as a pseudogene. CDR3 length: 15 residues. This CDR3 reads CASSQWTSASYEQYF. The CDR3 DNA follows: TGTGCCAGCAGCCAGTGGACTAGCGCTTCCTACGAGCAGTACTTC.

The rearrangement uses TRBV28 and TRBJ2-7, with a possible D match to TRBD1 (6 bases). The germline gives CDR1 MDHEN, CDR2 SYDVKM. CDR3 length: 15 residues. The V end was cut by 6 bases, the J end by 2 bases, with 17 bases between. In nucleotides, the CDR3 is TGTGCCAGCAGATCAGGGGAATCAACCCCCTACGAGCAGTACTTC. As protein: CASRSGESTPYEQYF.

This rearrangement joins TRBV19 to TRBJ2-7; 7 positions match TRBD2. This CDR3 has 12 residues. The germline V gene encodes CDR1 LNHDA and CDR2 SQIVND (reference sequence). The CDR3 reads CWGDGGIGEQYF. The CDR3 DNA sequence: TGTTGGGGGGACGGGGGGATCGGCGAGCAGTACTTC.

The chain is built from TRBV3-1 (or the pseudogene TRBV3-2) and TRBJ2-3; TRBD2 matches 7 bases. V was pared by 4 bases and J by 4 bases, with 11 bases of the junction left unmatched. Germline loops: CDR1 LGHDT, CDR2 YNNKEL (reference sequence). The CDR3 consists of 16 residues. CDR3 DNA: TGTGCCAGCAGCCGCACCGGACTAGGGAGGGCAGATACGCAGTATTTT. As protein: CASSRTGLGRADTQYF.

The genes are TRBV7-9 and TRBJ1-5, with D possibly TRBD1 on 5 matching bases. The ends were cut back, 0 bases at V and 5 bases at J, with 8 bases in the middle. Per the germline V gene, CDR1 is SEHNR and CDR2 is FQNEAQ (reference sequence). This CDR3 comprises 14 residues. DNA of the CDR3: TGTGCCAGCAGCTTAGCAGGGGACTATCAGCCCCAGCATTTT. This codes for CASSLAGDYQPQHF.

Remarks on this clone: A much larger clone is a single base away; this may be a read error. The chain couples TRBV11-3 to TRBJ1-1; D may be TRBD1 (6 bases). Germline loops: CDR1 SGHNT, CDR2 YENEEA. The CDR3 spans 14 residues. V gave up 4 bases and J gave up 1 base, with 10 bases separating them. The CDR3 region has the DNA TGTGCCAGCAGCTCCCGGACAGAGAACACTGAAGCTTTCTTT. It codes for CASSSRTENTEAFF.

V gene TRBV6-1 combines with J gene TRBJ1-2; 8 bases match TRBD1. V was clipped by 6 bases and J by 8 bases; unmatched bases: 11. CDR3 length: 14 amino acids. Per germline, CDR1 MNHNS and CDR2 SASEGT. Here the CDR3 DNA reads TGTGCCAGCAGCTCAGGGGGCGCGGAGGGCGGCTACACCTTC. Residues: CASSSGGAEGGYTF.

The chain combines TRBV11-3 with TRBJ1-5; D is ambiguous. The CDR3 loop spans 13 amino acids. Germline V gene sequence: CDR1 SGHNT, CDR2 YENEEA. V dropped 2 bases and J dropped 5 bases, with 7 bases sitting between them. The CDR3 DNA sequence: TGTGCCAGCAGCTTACGCGGGGATCAGCCCCAGCATTTT. It codes for CASSLRGDQPQHF. The whole variable domain, remainder taken from reference TRBV11-3 and TRBJ1-5, is EAGVVQSPRYKIIEKKQPVAFWCNPISGHNTLYWYLQNLGQGPELLIRYENEEAVDDSQLPKDRFSAERLKGVDSTLKIQPAELGDSAVYLCASSLRGDQPQHFGDGTRLSIL.

The V call is TRBV29-1, the J call TRBJ2-3; the D gene is possibly TRBD1 (6 bases). This CDR3 comprises 15 residues. With 1 base removed from V and 2 bases from J, the gap between germline ends came to 13 bases. Germline-derived CDR1 and CDR2 are SQVTM and ANQGSEA. The CDR3 region has the DNA TGCAGCGTTGAAGGAGGCTCAGGGGCCACAGATACGCAGTATTTT. As protein: CSVEGGSGATDTQYF.

This chain connects TRBV24-1 to TRBJ2-2; 10 bases agree with TRBD2. The ends lost 9 bases at V and 5 bases at J; junction bases unmatched: 5. The germline V gene has CDR1 KGHDR and CDR2 SFDVKD. The CDR3 has 14 amino acids. The CDR3 here is CATRSGRATGELFF. The CDR3 DNA reads as TGTGCCACCCGAAGCGGGAGGGCAACCGGGGAGCTGTTTTTT.

The chain recombines TRBV27 with TRBJ2-5; D perhaps matches TRBD2 (7 bases). This CDR3 has 17 residues. From germline, CDR1 is MNHEY and CDR2 SMNVEV (reference sequence). Trimming removed 4 bases from V and 2 bases from J, with 20 bases in between. CDR3 region: CASSYTRGGLQQETQYF. The CDR3 coding sequence is TGTGCCAGCAGTTATACCCGCGGGGGCCTCCAACAAGAGACCCAGTACTTC.

The rearrangement uses TRBV11-2 and TRBJ1-4; D call uncertain. This CDR3 is 15 amino acids long. V shed 1 base and J shed 0 bases, with 6 bases lying between them. Germline CDR1 is SGHAT and CDR2 is FQNNGV. The CDR3 is CASSLGATTNEKLFF. The CDR3 DNA is TGTGCCAGCAGCTTAGGGGCAACAACTAATGAAAAACTGTTTTTT.

The chain has TRBV10-1 and TRBJ2-4; D remains ambiguous. The CDR3 spans 16 residues. The V end lost 2 bases, the J end lost 0 bases, and 11 bases lay between the germline ends. Germline V gene sequence: CDR1 WNHNN, CDR2 SYGVQD (reference sequence). CDR3 protein: CASSENPPRAKNIQYF. DNA of the CDR3: TGCGCCAGCAGTGAGAATCCGCCGAGAGCCAAAAACATTCAGTACTTC.

V and J are TRBV11-3 and TRBJ2-3; 7 bases line up with TRBD2. The CDR3 runs to 13 residues. With 6 bases clipped from V and 3 bases from J, the junction kept 3 bases outside the gene matches. Germline lookup yields CDR1 SGHNT and CDR2 YENEEA. The CDR3 nucleotides read TGTGCCAGCAGTTGGGGGGGGACAGATACGCAGTATTTT. Residues: CASSWGGTDTQYF.

Many counts were recorded for this clone. This rearrangement joins TRBV7-3 to TRBJ2-7; 8 bases are shared with TRBD1. Germline CDR1 and CDR2: SGHTA and FQGTGA. The CDR3 loop spans 15 amino acids. J gave up 4 bases and V 3 bases, and 8 bases lay outside the gene matches. The CDR3 loop reads CASSFQGTGGYEQYF. CDR3 DNA sequence: TGTGCCAGCAGCTTTCAAGGGACAGGCGGGTACGAGCAGTACTTC.

The chain recombines TRBV24-1 with TRBJ2-3; D is undetermined. The V and J ends lost 2 bases and 6 bases respectively, with 11 bases between them. CDR3 length: 14 residues. Germline assignment: CDR1 KGHDR and CDR2 SFDVKD. CDR3 amino acids: CATSDSFSVDTQYF. CDR3 coding DNA: TGTGCCACCAGTGATTCTTTCTCGGTTGATACGCAGTATTTT.

In this sample, this clone turned up a few times. The J gene is TRBJ2-7, the V gene TRBV19, with 10 positions matching TRBD1. The trim removed 4 bases at V and 5 bases at J, leaving 8 bases unmatched. The CDR3 runs 15 residues. The germline gives CDR1 LNHDA, CDR2 SQIVND (reference sequence). Here the CDR3 reads CASSTSGTGDNEQYF. For the CDR3, the DNA is TGTGCCAGTAGTACCTCCGGGACAGGGGATAACGAGCAGTACTTC.

This rearrangement joins TRBV6-2 or TRBV6-3 to TRBJ1-1, with 9 bases fitting TRBD1. The ends lost 2 bases at V and 3 bases at J; junction bases unmatched: 13. This CDR3 has 18 amino acids. The germline CDR1 and CDR2 sequences are MNHEY and SVGEGT. The CDR3 DNA is TGTGCCAGCAGTTACAGTGGACAGGGGATGGCGCGAGACACTGAAGCTTTCTTT. Protein sequence: CASSYSGQGMARDTEAFF.

V gene TRBV10-3 combines with J gene TRBJ2-7; 10 nucleotides align to TRBD2. Germline CDR1 is ENHRY and CDR2 is SYGVKD. This CDR3 region has 15 residues. J gave up 3 bases and V 3 bases, and 5 bases lay outside the gene matches. CDR3 in DNA: TGTGCCATCAGTGAAATGTCTAGCGGGAGCTACGAGCAGTACTTC. This gives the protein CAISEMSSGSYEQYF.

V and J are TRBV27 and TRBJ2-3, with a weak D call TRBD1 (5 bases). The germline V gene encodes CDR1 MNHEY and CDR2 SMNVEV (reference sequence). Trimming shortened V by 0 bases and J by 5 bases, and 9 bases separated the two germline ends. The CDR3 is 14 residues long. CDR3 sequence: CASSLSLQGDTQYF. CDR3 coding DNA: TGTGCCAGCAGTTTATCGCTTCAGGGAGATACGCAGTATTTT.

The CDR3 bases are TGTGCCAGCATCGGTTTCAGGGGGCGCCCCGGCACCGGGGAGCTGTTTTTT. Translated, it gives CASIGFRGRPGTGELFF. V and J are TRBV28 and TRBJ2-2; TRBD1 matches at 8 bases. The trim removed 7 bases at V and 4 bases at J, leaving 14 bases unmatched. Per the germline V gene, CDR1 is MDHEN and CDR2 is SYDVKM. This CDR3 region has 17 residues. Complete variable domain (other parts from reference TRBV28 and TRBJ2-2): DVKVTQSSRYLVKRTGEKVFLECVQDMDHENMFWYRQDPGLGLRLIYFSYDVKMKEKGDIPEGYSVSREKKERFSLILESASTNQTSMYLCASIGFRGRPGTGELFFGEGSRLTVL.

The DNA for the CDR3 is TGTGCCAGTAGTGGGGACTACCGGGCGCAGTATTTT. Residues: CASSGDYRAQYF. The rearrangement joins TRBV19 to TRBJ2-3; 7 nucleotides agree with TRBD2. Germline V CDR1 and CDR2: LNHDA, SQIVND (reference sequence). This CDR3 region has 12 residues. V shed 5 bases and J 10 bases; nucleotides not matched to a gene: 6.

This chain connects TRBV7-9 to TRBJ2-1, with TRBD1 matching over 10 bases. The germline V gene encodes CDR1 SEHNR and CDR2 FQNEAQ (reference sequence). The length of the CDR3 is 13 residues. With V trimmed by 6 bases and J by 5 bases, 1 base remained unmatched. CDR3 amino acids: CASRTGGHNEQFF. The CDR3 bases are TGTGCCAGCAGGACAGGGGGCCACAATGAGCAGTTCTTC.

This rearrangement joins TRBV7-2 to TRBJ1-5; 7 bases are shared with TRBD1. Germline V lookup: CDR1 SGHTA, CDR2 FQGNSA. The CDR3 has 15 amino acids. Losses at the gene ends were 5 bases for V and 5 bases for J; bases not matched to a gene: 9. The CDR3 DNA is TGTGCCAGCAGCGATAAAAACAGGGGAGATCAGCCCCAGCATTTT. Translated, it gives CASSDKNRGDQPQHF. The entire variable domain, with the rest obtained from reference TRBV7-2 and TRBJ1-5, is as follows: GAGVSQSPSNKVTEKGKDVELRCDPISGHTALYWYRQSLGQGLEFLIYFQGNSAPDKSGLPSDRFSAERTGGSVSTLTIQRTQQEDSAVYLCASSDKNRGDQPQHFGDGTRLSIL.

This clone appeared once. This chain's CDR3 is CASSRHGNTIYF. CDR3 sequence (DNA): TGTGCCAGCAGTCGCCATGGAAACACCATATATTTT. This rearrangement joins TRBV6-6 to TRBJ1-3; D remains unclear. The V end was cut by 5 bases, the J end by 3 bases, with 5 bases between. Germline V gives CDR1 MNHNY, CDR2 SVGAGI (reference sequence). The CDR3 runs 12 residues.

The rearrangement joins TRBV4-2 to TRBJ2-7; 13 bases are shared with TRBD2. Germline lookup yields CDR1 LGHNA and CDR2 YNFKEQ. The V and J ends lost 5 bases and 3 bases, in that order; junction bases with no gene match: 4. This CDR3 comprises 15 residues. The chain's CDR3 is CASSTRTSGSYEQYF. CDR3 in DNA: TGTGCCAGCAGCACCCGGACTAGCGGGAGCTACGAGCAGTACTTC.